A selection of T cell receptor beta chains follows, all from one sample in a study of molecular identifiers for immune sequencing clone quantification. In TCRdb, the PCR reads were re-called with MiXCR into one record per CDR3 protein. The data contain some 590,000 distinct CDR3 sequences, roughly 27% of them singletons. The specimen was naive CD8+ T cells from blood, with Jurkat cell RNA spiked in. The source of these receptors is a human donor in good health. Some libraries in this study had Jurkat cell RNA spiked in. CDR3s include the opening cysteine and the closing phenylalanine or tryptophan. The order of the fields is clone size, J gene, V gene, D gene, CDR3 protein, CDR3 DNA. The D gene is left open where the match is weak. Clone size is stated in some rows and not others, as once, few, many or a class when expanded.

many,TRBJ2-7,TRBV12-3/TRBV12-4,NA,CASTGIEYEQYF,TGTGCCAGCACCGGGATTGAGTACGAGCAGTACTTC
many,TRBJ1-2,TRBV3-1,NA,CASSQDKFNYGYTF,TGTGCCAGCAGCCAAGATAAGTTTAACTATGGCTACACCTTC
many,TRBJ2-6,TRBV7-9,NA,CASSPPGHPPGANVLTF,TGTGCCAGCAGCCCACCGGGACACCCGCCTGGGGCCAACGTCCTGACTTTC
few,TRBJ2-5,TRBV6-5,NA,CASSYQHRAETQYF,TGTGCCAGCAGTTACCAGCACAGAGCAGAGACCCAGTACTTC
NA,TRBJ2-5,TRBV5-8,TRBD2,CASSPGLAGAKETQYF,TGTGCCAGCAGCCCTGGACTAGCGGGGGCCAAAGAGACCCAGTACTTC
NA,TRBJ2-7,TRBV27,TRBD1,CASSSRQGHEQYF,TGTGCCAGCAGTTCCCGACAGGGCCACGAGCAGTACTTC
NA,TRBJ1-1,TRBV4-3,NA,CASSHSGRANTAAFF,TGCGCCAGCAGCCACTCTGGACGGGCGAACACTGCCGCTTTCTTT
NA,TRBJ2-3,TRBV30,NA,CVWSQDTSFGDTQYF,TGTGTCTGGAGTCAAGATACTAGTTTCGGAGATACGCAGTATTTT
many,TRBJ2-7,TRBV27,TRBD1,CASSSQGAGEQYF,TGTGCCAGCAGTTCTCAGGGGGCTGGAGAGCAGTACTTC
NA,TRBJ2-2,TRBV7-9,NA,CASSLVVGTGELLF,TGTGCCAGCAGCTTAGTTGTCGGAACCGGGGAGCTGTTATTT
few,TRBJ2-2,TRBV4-1,NA,CASSLHRENTGELFF,TGCGCCAGCAGCCTCCACAGGGAAAACACCGGGGAGCTGTTTTTT